These 23 T cell receptor beta chains were sequenced from one sample in a study of T cell repertoires in cytomegalovirus infection. TCRdb independently ran MiXCR on the reads; one entry per CDR3 protein. Among about 700,000 distinct CDR3 sequences, 33% were seen once, and the ten largest hold about 18%. These receptors are not linked to any known antigen. This specimen consisted of cultured PBMCs, obtained from culture after CMV antigen stimulation. The receptor set was obtained from a human donor in good health (CMV status not recorded). Some clones in this sample may be carry-over from other donors' samples.

To note about this clonotype: This likely stems from a read error, as it lies one base from a far larger clone. Since the CDR3 does not end with the conserved phenylalanine or tryptophan, this likely comes from a read error. The V and J genes are TRBV7-2 and TRBJ2-5, with D possibly matching TRBD1 (5 bases). V was cut by 1 base and J by 2 bases, with 8 bases left in between. The CDR3 loop spans 14 amino acids. CDR1 is SGHTA, CDR2 FQGNSA, per germline. CDR3 loop: CASSLGQGQETQYV. For the CDR3, the DNA is TGTGCCAGCAGCTTAGGCCAGGGTCAAGAGACCCAGTACGTC.

The CDR3: CASSQTSGGVDTQYF. The DNA of the CDR3 is TGTGCCAGTAGTCAAACTAGCGGGGGGGTGGATACGCAGTATTTT. The chain couples TRBV19 to TRBJ2-3; TRBD2 matches at 13 bases. After removal of 5 bases from V and 6 bases from J, the junction contained 5 bases not matched to a gene. CDR3 length equals 15 residues. The germline V gene encodes CDR1 LNHDA and CDR2 SQIVND (reference sequence).

The chain recombines TRBV7-9 with TRBJ1-4; TRBD1 is a possible D gene (5 bases). Between the trimmed V and J ends, which lost 1 base and 3 bases, there was a span of 12 bases. Germline-derived CDR1 and CDR2 are SEHNR and FQNEAQ (reference sequence). The CDR3 consists of 16 residues. CDR3 sequence: CASSLGSGPANEKLFF. CDR3 sequence (DNA): TGTGCCAGCAGCTTAGGGTCGGGACCGGCTAATGAAAAACTGTTTTTT.

This clonotype has more than one count but fewer than ten. The chain carries TRBV11-2 and TRBJ1-2; D might be TRBD1 (5 bases). The CDR3 is 16 amino acids. Trimming removed 5 bases from V and 4 bases from J, with 20 bases in between. Germline V lookup: CDR1 SGHAT, CDR2 FQNNGV. CDR3 sequence reads: CASSPIRGAEIYGYTF. The CDR3 DNA follows: TGTGCCAGCAGCCCCATTAGGGGAGCAGAGATCTATGGCTACACCTTC.

The CDR3 reads CASSLVAVDTLQETQYF. CDR3 in DNA: TGTGCCAGCAGCTTAGTAGCGGTAGACACTTTACAAGAGACCCAGTACTTC. The chain uses TRBV7-4 and TRBJ2-5, with D possibly being TRBD2 (6 bases). Germline CDR1 is SGHVT and CDR2 is SQSDAQ. CDR3 length: 17 residues. Deletions cut 1 base from V and 2 bases from J, with 17 bases between.

This clonotype was picked up a small number of times. The chain carries TRBV27 and TRBJ2-1; 11 nucleotides line up with TRBD2. The CDR3 is 17 amino acids. V dropped 1 base and J dropped 4; count of bases not matched to a gene: 6. Germline CDR1 is MNHEY and CDR2 is SMNVEV (reference sequence). CDR3 in DNA: TGTGCCAGCAGTTTATTAGCGGGGGGGCCGGCTTACAATGAGCAGTTCTTC. This gives the protein CASSLLAGGPAYNEQFF.

V is TRBV5-1 and J is TRBJ2-1, with 9 bases aligning to TRBD1. The CDR3 covers 17 residues. V trimming: 0 bases; J trimming: 9 bases; junction bases outside the gene matches: 13. Germline values: CDR1 SGHRS, CDR2 YFSETQ. This chain's CDR3 is CASSLANPGQGWTEQFF. CDR3 nucleotides: TGCGCCAGCAGCTTGGCGAATCCGGGACAGGGATGGACTGAGCAGTTCTTC.

This clonotype was counted ten times or more. J is TRBJ1-5 and V is TRBV7-8, with D perhaps TRBD1 (6 bases). Germline CDR1 SGHVS, CDR2 FQNEAQ. The CDR3 contains 16 residues. Deletions cut 5 bases from V and 2 bases from J, with 16 bases between. The CDR3 loop is CASSPRTVRGNQPQHF. For the CDR3, the DNA is TGTGCCAGCAGCCCTCGGACAGTTCGGGGCAATCAGCCCCAGCATTTT.

V usage is TRBV28 and J usage is TRBJ1-4; D gene unclear. Germline loops: CDR1 MDHEN, CDR2 SYDVKM. The CDR3 covers 15 residues. V lost 1 base and J 7 bases, leaving 13 bases between the germline ends. The CDR3 reads CASSLFGPFGEKLFF. Written as DNA, the CDR3 is TGTGCCAGCAGTTTATTCGGACCGTTCGGTGAAAAACTGTTTTTT. Drawing the rest from reference TRBV28 and TRBJ1-4, the complete variable domain is DVKVTQSSRYLVKRTGEKVFLECVQDMDHENMFWYRQDPGLGLRLIYFSYDVKMKEKGDIPEGYSVSREKKERFSLILESASTNQTSMYLCASSLFGPFGEKLFFGSGTQLSVL.

CDR3 sequence (DNA): TGCAGTGCTAGAGTAACAGGGCTATCGGCCTACGAGCAGTACTTC. This sequence encodes CSARVTGLSAYEQYF. The genes are TRBV20-1 and TRBJ2-7, with D possibly TRBD1 on 6 matching bases. Trimming shortened V by 1 base and J by 2 bases, and 15 bases separated the two germline ends. CDR1 is DFQATT, CDR2 SNEGSKA, per germline (reference sequence). The length of the CDR3 is 15 residues.

The chain combines TRBV19 with TRBJ2-3, with D perhaps TRBD1 or TRBD2 (6 bases each). Per germline, CDR1 LNHDA and CDR2 SQIVND (reference sequence). This CDR3 has 14 amino acids. The V end was cut by 8 bases, the J end by 5 bases, with 17 bases between. The CDR3 reads CASQYGGPLDTQYF. CDR3 nucleotide sequence: TGTGCCAGTCAGTACGGGGGCCCTCTAGATACGCAGTATTTT.

The V gene is TRBV6-2 or TRBV6-3, the J gene TRBJ2-4; TRBD1 matches at 9 bases. The V gene's germline CDR1 is MNHEY and CDR2 SVGEGT. Germline trimming cut 5 bases from V and 16 bases from J; bases unmatched to any gene: 12. The CDR3 covers 13 residues. CDR3 DNA: TGTGCCAGCAGTCCGGCCGGGACAGGGACGGGATACTTC. Amino acids: CASSPAGTGTGYF.

The chain recombines TRBV6-6 with TRBJ2-3; 11 bases fit TRBD2. The V gene end was trimmed by 5 bases and the J gene end by 5 bases; junction bases not matched to a gene: 15. Germline loops: CDR1 MNHNY, CDR2 SVGAGI (reference sequence). The CDR3 runs to 18 residues. CDR3 residues: CASSESPTSGGRGDTQYF. CDR3 coding DNA: TGTGCCAGCAGTGAATCTCCCACTAGCGGGGGTAGAGGAGATACGCAGTATTTT.

This clonotype was seen a few times. CDR3 region: CASSLRFSGYTF. CDR3 coding DNA: TGTGCCAGCAGTTTACGTTTTAGTGGCTACACCTTC. V usage is TRBV12-3 or TRBV12-4 and J usage is TRBJ1-2, with D unclear. V lost 2 bases and J 7 bases, leaving 8 bases between the germline ends. CDR3 length: 12 amino acids.

This clonotype was recorded a few times. The chain couples TRBV7-9 to TRBJ2-7; D is unclear. Trimming stripped 0 bases from V and 4 bases from J, with 10 bases between. Germline V gene lookup returns CDR1 SEHNR and CDR2 FQNEAQ (reference sequence). This CDR3 contains 14 residues. The CDR3 here is CASSLAVGLYEQYF. In nucleotides, the CDR3 is TGTGCCAGCAGCTTAGCGGTGGGTCTATACGAGCAGTACTTC.

The V gene is TRBV2, the J gene TRBJ2-1; TRBD2 matches 11 bases. This CDR3 has 15 amino acids. With V trimmed by 10 bases and J by 5 bases, 10 bases remained unmatched. Germline CDR1 SNHLY, CDR2 FYNNEI. The CDR3 bases are TGTGCCACAACTAGCGGGAGTTCAGTACACAATGAGCAGTTCTTC. It encodes CATTSGSSVHNEQFF.

The V and J genes are TRBV7-2 and TRBJ1-3; no reliable D call. Deletions cut 4 bases from V and 3 bases from J, with 10 bases between. The CDR3 loop spans 14 amino acids. Germline V lookup: CDR1 SGHTA, CDR2 FQGNSA. The CDR3 reads CASSWASYGNTIYF. DNA for the CDR3: TGTGCCAGCAGCTGGGCGAGCTATGGAAACACCATATATTTT. Based on the CDR3 plus reference TRBV7-2 and TRBJ1-3, the full variable domain is GAGVSQSPSNKVTEKGKDVELRCDPISGHTALYWYRQSLGQGLEFLIYFQGNSAPDKSGLPSDRFSAERTGGSVSTLTIQRTQQEDSAVYLCASSWASYGNTIYFGEGSWLTVV.

This chain connects TRBV2 to TRBJ2-3; either TRBD1 or TRBD2 may supply D (6 bases each). Germline CDR1 and CDR2: SNHLY and FYNNEI. This CDR3 is built from 15 residues. The V end was cut by 10 bases, the J end by 4 bases, with 21 bases between. The CDR3 nucleotides read TGTGCCACGGGGGAAACAGGGTTCGTAGCAGATACGCAGTATTTT. Translating it yields CATGETGFVADTQYF.

This clonotype was seen a handful of times. V gene TRBV6-6 combines with J gene TRBJ1-3; D gene unclear. V lost 10 bases, J lost 1 base, and 8 bases lay in between. CDR1 is MNHNY and CDR2 is SVGAGI in the germline V gene (reference sequence). The CDR3 length is 12 residues. The CDR3 is CATFESGNTIYF. The CDR3 region has the DNA TGTGCCACCTTCGAGTCTGGAAACACCATATATTTT.

In its sample, this clonotype was seen a few times. V usage is TRBV7-2 and J usage is TRBJ1-5, with D hard to call. The V and J ends lost 2 bases and 7 bases respectively, with 9 bases between them. Germline V gene sequence: CDR1 SGHTA, CDR2 FQGNSA. This CDR3 is 13 amino acids long. The CDR3 coding sequence is TGTGCCAGCAGCTTAACAGTATCCCAGCCCCAGCATTTT. Translating it yields CASSLTVSQPQHF.

The chain couples TRBV7-2 to TRBJ1-5; TRBD1 matches at 7 bases. The CDR3 consists of 14 residues. V was pared by 5 bases and J by 7 bases, with 8 bases of the junction left unmatched. The V gene's germline CDR1 is SGHTA and CDR2 FQGNSA. The CDR3 region is CASSANRGGQPQHF. In nucleotides, the CDR3 is TGTGCCAGCAGCGCGAACAGGGGTGGCCAGCCCCAGCATTTT.

This clonotype has ten or more counts. The chain's CDR3 is CASSWGGRVNTEAFF. CDR3 DNA sequence: TGTGCCAGCAGCTGGGGGGGCAGGGTGAACACTGAAGCTTTCTTT. This chain connects TRBV7-2 to TRBJ1-1, with D possibly TRBD1 on 6 matching bases. CDR1 SGHTA and CDR2 FQGNSA come from the germline V gene. V was clipped by 4 bases and J by 0 bases, with 12 bases between them. This CDR3 has 15 amino acids.

This clonotype was seen a handful of times. This chain joins TRBV5-4 and TRBJ2-7; D uncertain. Deletions cut 5 bases from V and 1 base from J, with 10 bases between. Germline CDR1 SGHNT, CDR2 YYREEE (reference sequence). CDR3 size: 13 residues. Here the CDR3 reads CASSRAQSYEQYF. For the CDR3, the DNA is TGTGCCAGCAGTCGGGCCCAATCCTACGAGCAGTACTTC.